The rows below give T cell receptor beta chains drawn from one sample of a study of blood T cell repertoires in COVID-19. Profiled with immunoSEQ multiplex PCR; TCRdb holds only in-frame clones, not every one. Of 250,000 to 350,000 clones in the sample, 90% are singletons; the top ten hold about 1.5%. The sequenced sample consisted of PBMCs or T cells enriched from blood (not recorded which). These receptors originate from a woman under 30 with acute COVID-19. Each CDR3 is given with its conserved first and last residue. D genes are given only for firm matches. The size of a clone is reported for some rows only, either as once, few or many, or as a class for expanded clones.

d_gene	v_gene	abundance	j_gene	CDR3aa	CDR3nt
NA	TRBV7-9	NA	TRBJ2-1	CASSPSGGGLNEQFF	TGTGCCAGCAGCCCTAGTGGCGGAGGGTTAAATGAGCAGTTCTTC
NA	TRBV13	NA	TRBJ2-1	CASRHFLDYNEQFF	TGTGCCAGCAGACATTTTCTTGACTACAATGAGCAGTTCTTC
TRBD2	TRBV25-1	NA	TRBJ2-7	CASTAGGYLNKAYEQYF	TGTGCCAGCACAGCGGGAGGCTATCTTAATAAAGCATACGAGCAGTACTTC
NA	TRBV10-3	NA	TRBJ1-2	CAISESGVLLGYTF	TGTGCCATCAGTGAGTCAGGGGTTCTTCTTGGCTACACCTTC
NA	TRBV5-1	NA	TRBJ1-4	CASSLNPAGEKLFF	TGCGCCAGCAGCTTGAACCCAGCGGGGGAAAAACTGTTTTTT
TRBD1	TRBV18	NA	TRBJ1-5	CASSPGQGGQPQHF	TGTGCCAGCTCACCAGGACAGGGGGGTCAGCCCCAGCATTTT
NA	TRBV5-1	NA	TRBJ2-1	CASNPTGSSYNEQFF	TGCGCCAGCAACCCTACCGGGTCCTCCTACAATGAGCAGTTCTTC
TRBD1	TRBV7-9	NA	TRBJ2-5	CASSLEDRGGETQYF	TGTGCCAGCAGCTTAGAGGACAGGGGAGGAGAGACCCAGTACTTC
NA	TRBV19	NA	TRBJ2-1	CASSIDRGYNNEQFF	TGTGCCAGTAGTATAGATCGGGGGTATAACAATGAGCAGTTCTTC
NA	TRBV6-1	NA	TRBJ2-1	CASSEGWAYSYNEQFF	TGTGCCAGCAGTGAAGGGTGGGCATACTCCTACAATGAGCAGTTCTTC
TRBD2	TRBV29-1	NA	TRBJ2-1	CSVSPSGSYNEQFF	TGCAGCGTTTCACCTAGCGGGAGTTACAATGAGCAGTTCTTC
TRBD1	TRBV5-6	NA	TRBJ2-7	CASSLSGRGPEQYF	TGTGCCAGCAGCTTGTCGGGCAGGGGGCCCGAGCAGTACTTC
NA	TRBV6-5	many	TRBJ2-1	CASSGSSYNEQFF	TGTGCCAGCAGCGGGAGCTCCTACAATGAGCAGTTCTTC
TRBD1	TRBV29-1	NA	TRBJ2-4	CSVTGELAKNIQYF	TGCAGCGTTACAGGGGAATTAGCCAAAAACATTCAGTACTTC
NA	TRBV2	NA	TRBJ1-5	CASSVWSVGNQPQHF	TGTGCCAGCAGTGTCTGGAGCGTGGGCAATCAGCCCCAGCATTTT
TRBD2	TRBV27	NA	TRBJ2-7	CASTTAGGPGEQYF	TGTGCCAGCACGACTGCGGGAGGGCCGGGAGAGCAGTACTTC
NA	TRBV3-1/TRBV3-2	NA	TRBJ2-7	CASSQTDPLMGLPYEQYF	TGTGCCAGCAGCCAAACTGACCCTTTAATGGGACTCCCCTACGAGCAGTACTTC
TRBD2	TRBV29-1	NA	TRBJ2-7	CSVVMREGPLWEQYF	TGCAGCGTTGTTATGCGGGAGGGCCCACTATGGGAGCAGTACTTC
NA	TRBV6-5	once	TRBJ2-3	CASSYSGAADTQYF	TGTGCCAGCAGTTACTCAGGGGCGGCAGATACGCAGTATTTT
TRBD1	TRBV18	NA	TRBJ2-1	CASSPPGQTYNEQFF	TGTGCCAGCTCACCCCCGGGACAGACCTACAATGAGCAGTTCTTC
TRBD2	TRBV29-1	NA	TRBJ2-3	CSVPTSVSTDTQYF	TGCAGCGTCCCGACTAGCGTAAGCACAGATACGCAGTATTTT
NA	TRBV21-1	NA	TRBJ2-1	CASRDSQGRAHNEQFF	TGTGCCAGCAGAGATTCTCAGGGGAGGGCCCACAATGAGCAGTTCTTC
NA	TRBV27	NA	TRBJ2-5	CASSPRDMVETQYF	TGTGCCAGCAGTCCCCGGGATATGGTGGAGACCCAGTACTTC
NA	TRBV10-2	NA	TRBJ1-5	CASSEQGHQPQHF	TGCGCCAGCAGTGAGCAGGGGCATCAGCCCCAGCATTTT
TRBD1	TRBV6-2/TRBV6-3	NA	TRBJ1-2	CASSSANRQGDGYTF	TGTGCCAGCAGTTCGGCAAATCGACAGGGGGACGGCTACACCTTC
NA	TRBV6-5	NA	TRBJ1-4	CASSWTATNEKLFF	TGTGCCAGCAGTTGGACTGCAACTAATGAAAAACTGTTTTTT
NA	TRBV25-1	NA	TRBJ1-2	CASSEFSGYTF	TGTGCCAGCAGTGAATTCAGTGGCTACACCTTC
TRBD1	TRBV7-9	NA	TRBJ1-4	CASSFGDRTTNEKLFF	TGTGCCAGCAGCTTCGGGGACAGGACAACTAATGAAAAACTGTTTTTT
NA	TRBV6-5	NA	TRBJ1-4	CASSDGRLRNEKLFF	TGTGCCAGCTCCGACGGCAGGCTACGGAATGAAAAACTGTTTTTT
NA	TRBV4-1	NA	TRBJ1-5	CASSQDPPFGRGAGQPQHF	TGCGCCAGCAGCCAAGATCCTCCCTTTGGGAGGGGCGCCGGGCAGCCCCAGCATTTT
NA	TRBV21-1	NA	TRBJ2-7	CASNDRKPGEQYF	TGTGCCAGCAACGACCGTAAACCAGGCGAGCAGTACTTC
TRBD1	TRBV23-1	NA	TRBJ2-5	CASTPPGQGGGETQYF	TGCGCCAGCACCCCGCCGGGACAGGGTGGGGGTGAGACCCAGTACTTC
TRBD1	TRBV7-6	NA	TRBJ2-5	CASSRQGAPTYQETQYF	TGTGCCAGCAGCAGGCAGGGGGCTCCTACGTACCAAGAGACCCAGTACTTC